This entry features one T cell receptor (beta chain) sequence. In the authors' methods: Reference gene primer amplification gave nucleated cell count estimates. Assay: immunoSEQ multiplex PCR; the TCRdb copy retains only in-frame clones and omits some. V and J calls plus clone size are reproduced from that table; the DNA served to infer D and trimming. This table holds 40,000 to 50,000 clones, 75% to 90% found once. The data belong to a study of blood T cell repertoires in COVID-19. Overall study: Spain, Italy and the United States supplied samples that represented acute and convalescent COVID-19. In each case, the material was cDNA or gDNA derived from T cells, B-cell-depleted T cells, or PBMCs.

The CDR3 is made up of 13 amino acids. V dropped 5 bases and J dropped 5 bases, with 12 bases sitting between them. CDR1 is LNHDA, CDR2 SQIVND, per germline (reference sequence). The sequencing sample was made of peripheral blood. The receptor comes from a man aged 45-65 years with active COVID-19. This chain links TRBV19 with TRBJ2-5; D is possibly TRBD2 (6 bases). This CDR3 reads CASSSTSVETQYF. CDR3 DNA: TGTGCCAGTAGTTCGACTAGTGTTGAGACCCAGTACTTC.